These 20 T cell receptor beta chains were all obtained from the same sample, sequenced in a study of long-term antiretroviral therapy in people with HIV. Runs used v3.0 of the immunoSEQ assay and were done at survey level. Produced via immunoSEQ multiplex PCR; TCRdb's table is partial and in-frame only. The data show 24,000 or so clones, approximately 86% seen once. The sequencing used unsorted PBMCs, collected 1.9 years after starting antiretroviral therapy. The receptor set was obtained from a woman in her thirties with HIV.

This clone appeared a few times. This chain uses TRBV7-9 with TRBJ1-2; D possibly corresponds to TRBD1 (5 bases). In germline, CDR1 is SEHNR, CDR2 FQNEAQ (reference sequence). This CDR3 is 14 amino acids long. Trimming stripped 1 base from V and 4 bases from J, with 10 bases between. The CDR3 sequence is CASSLEGVAYGYTF. The DNA of the CDR3 is TGTGCCAGCAGCTTAGAAGGGGTAGCCTATGGCTACACCTTC.

V usage is TRBV10-3 and J usage is TRBJ1-2; no clear D gene. V gave up 4 bases and J gave up 3 bases, with 15 bases separating them. The CDR3 has 15 residues. CDR1 is ENHRY, CDR2 SYGVKD, per germline. DNA of the CDR3: TGTGCCATCAGTGGGGAGTTCCGAGAAGACTATGGCTACACCTTC. This gives the protein CAISGEFREDYGYTF.

The chain combines TRBV25-1 with TRBJ2-1; D is ambiguous. Trimming took off 8 bases at V and 2 bases at J, with 10 bases between the two ends. The CDR3 runs to 13 residues. CDR1 MGHDK and CDR2 SYGVNS come from the germline V gene. CDR3 sequence: CASFDGTYNEQFF. CDR3 nucleotides: TGTGCCAGCTTCGACGGAACCTACAATGAGCAGTTCTTC.

The chain joins TRBV5-1 to TRBJ1-1, with 8 bases lining up with TRBD1. V was clipped by 3 bases and J by 1 base; unmatched bases: 8. Germline CDR1 SGHRS, CDR2 YFSETQ. The CDR3 totals 16 residues. Here the CDR3 DNA reads TGCGCCAGCAGCTCCCCGGCCGGACAGGGGAACACTGAAGCTTTCTTT. It is translated as CASSSPAGQGNTEAFF.

In this sample, this clone turned up a few times. V is TRBV4-1 and J is TRBJ2-7; D remains ambiguous. Germline V gives CDR1 MGHRA, CDR2 YSYEKL. The length of the CDR3 is 10 residues. Between the trimmed V and J ends, which lost 4 bases and 6 bases, there was a span of 4 bases. CDR3 nucleotide sequence: TGCGCCAGCAGCCGGAGCGAGCAGTACGTC. Its translation: CASSRSEQYV.

This sequence joins TRBV27 and TRBJ1-6; a weak D match, TRBD1 (6 bases). CDR1 MNHEY and CDR2 SMNVEV come from the germline V gene (reference sequence). This CDR3 contains 19 residues. With 5 bases removed from V and 0 bases from J, the gap between germline ends came to 20 bases. The CDR3 sequence: CASSRYLTGSSSYNSPLHF. For the CDR3, the DNA is TGTGCCAGCAGTAGATACCTAACAGGGTCAAGCTCCTATAATTCACCCCTCCACTTT.

The chain carries TRBV9 and TRBJ2-3, with D perhaps being TRBD1 or TRBD2 (5 bases each). Looked up from germline, CDR1 is SGDLS and CDR2 is YYNGEE. Between the trimmed V and J ends, which lost 0 bases and 6 bases, there was a span of 11 bases. CDR3 length: 14 amino acids. The CDR3 sequence: CASSVESWGDTQYF. The CDR3 DNA reads TGTGCCAGCAGCGTAGAGAGTTGGGGGGATACGCAGTATTTT.

The rearrangement uses TRBV4-1 and TRBJ1-2, with TRBD1 matching 8 bases. Germline V lookup: CDR1 MGHRA, CDR2 YSYEKL. The ends lost 6 bases at V and 3 bases at J; junction bases unmatched: 6. The CDR3 runs 14 residues. The CDR3 sequence is CASSPQDRDYGYTF. The DNA of the CDR3 is TGCGCCAGCAGTCCCCAGGACAGGGACTATGGCTACACCTTC.

The chain recombines TRBV5-1 with TRBJ2-2, with 7 bases lining up with TRBD1. The CDR3 is made up of 17 amino acids. The germline V gene has CDR1 SGHRS and CDR2 YFSETQ. The ends lost 3 bases at V and 5 bases at J; junction bases unmatched: 13. CDR3 nucleotide sequence: TGCGCCAGCAGCTCCCAAGCCACAGGGGTTGGGACCGGGGAGCTGTTTTTT. Encoded protein: CASSSQATGVGTGELFF.

The chain carries TRBV5-6 and TRBJ2-1, with D unclear. Germline CDR1 is SGHDT and CDR2 is YYEEEE. V lost 4 bases to trimming and J lost 0 bases, with 11 bases between them. CDR3 length: 15 amino acids. DNA for the CDR3: TGTGCCAGCAGCCGAGCACCGAGCTCCTACAATGAGCAGTTCTTC. This codes for CASSRAPSSYNEQFF.

This clone has just a few counts. This chain connects TRBV15 to TRBJ1-1; 7 bases fit TRBD1. This CDR3 is 15 amino acids long. Germline-derived CDR1 and CDR2 are LNHNV and YYDKDF (reference sequence). With 0 bases clipped from V and 1 base from J, the junction kept 2 bases outside the gene matches. CDR3 coding DNA: TGTGCCACCAGCAGAGATAAGGGGGCGAACACTGAAGCTTTCTTT. Encoded protein: CATSRDKGANTEAFF. The complete variable domain, with remaining parts taken from reference TRBV15 and TRBJ1-1, reads DAMVIQNPRYQVTQFGKPVTLSCSQTLNHNVMYWYQQKSSQAPKLLFHYYDKDFNNEADTPDNFQSRRPNTSFCFLDIRSPGLGDTAMYLCATSRDKGANTEAFFGQGTRLTVV.

This clone is a singleton in its sample. This chain links TRBV19 with TRBJ1-3; the match to TRBD1 covers 9 bases. CDR3 length equals 14 residues. Germline CDR1 and CDR2: LNHDA and SQIVND (reference sequence). V lost 6 bases and J lost 1; bases outside the gene matches: 1. For the CDR3, the DNA is TGTGCCAGTAGAGACAGGGGGTCTGGAAACACCATATATTTT. Encoded protein: CASRDRGSGNTIYF.

This chain joins TRBV9 and TRBJ1-1; D unclear. Germline values: CDR1 SGDLS, CDR2 YYNGEE. The CDR3 length is 11 residues. Trimming pared 4 bases from V and 11 bases from J, leaving 12 bases between. The CDR3 reads CASSPPGGAFF. The CDR3 DNA reads as TGTGCCAGCAGCCCTCCGGGAGGGGCTTTCTTT.

V is TRBV30 and J is TRBJ1-3; D is uncertain. Trimming shortened V by 4 bases and J by 4 bases, and 11 bases separated the two germline ends. Per germline, CDR1 GTSNPN and CDR2 SVGIG (reference sequence). The CDR3 contains 13 residues. The CDR3 sequence is CAWTMGLGNTIYF. CDR3 coding DNA: TGTGCCTGGACCATGGGTCTCGGAAACACCATATATTTT.

The gene calls are TRBV4-1 and TRBJ1-1; 12 bases are a match to TRBD1. CDR1 is MGHRA and CDR2 is YSYEKL in the germline V gene. The V gene end was trimmed by 0 bases and the J gene end by 4 bases; junction bases not matched to a gene: 12. The CDR3 totals 19 residues. CDR3 sequence reads: CASSQDPMGTGGRTTEAFF. The CDR3 bases are TGCGCCAGCAGCCAAGATCCGATGGGGACAGGGGGCAGAACCACTGAAGCTTTCTTT.

This clone was seen only a few times. The chain combines TRBV5-6 with TRBJ1-5, with 8 bases aligning to TRBD1. Trimming cost V 0 bases and J 7 bases; bases outside gene matches: 0. In germline, CDR1 is SGHDT, CDR2 YYEEEE. This CDR3 region has 13 residues. CDR3 nucleotides: TGTGCCAGCAGCTTGGACAGGGGGCAGCCCCAGCATTTT. Amino acid sequence: CASSLDRGQPQHF.

DNA for the CDR3: TGTGCCAGCAGCCCCTGGGCGTACTCCTACAATGAGCAGTTCTTC. Its protein is CASSPWAYSYNEQFF. The chain combines TRBV6-5 with TRBJ2-1; no clear D gene. The germline gives CDR1 MNHEY, CDR2 SVGAGI. Trimming cost V 6 bases and J 0 bases, with 12 bases left between them. The CDR3 runs 15 residues.

The rearrangement joins TRBV13 to TRBJ1-2; D is uncertain. This CDR3 has 15 residues. Deletions cut 2 bases from V and 1 base from J, with 11 bases between. The germline gives CDR1 PRHDT, CDR2 FYEKMQ (reference sequence). The CDR3 reads CASSLKQEINYGYTF. For the CDR3, the DNA is TGTGCCAGCAGCTTAAAACAAGAGATTAACTATGGCTACACCTTC.

The chain links TRBV30 to TRBJ2-1; 8 bases are a match to TRBD2. The length of the CDR3 is 15 residues. Germline CDR1 is GTSNPN and CDR2 is SVGIG (reference sequence). The V gene end was trimmed by 5 bases and the J gene end by 6 bases; junction bases not matched to a gene: 12. The DNA for the CDR3 is TGTGCCTGGTCTGTCGGGGGGGCCGGAGGCAATGAGCAGTTCTTC. This translates into CAWSVGGAGGNEQFF.

The chain is built from TRBV5-4 and TRBJ2-7, with TRBD2 identical over 8 bases. V gave up 9 bases and J gave up 2 bases; unmatched junction bases: 10. Germline V lookup: CDR1 SGHNT, CDR2 YYREEE (reference sequence). The length of the CDR3 is 14 residues. DNA for the CDR3: TGTGCCACGGCCCGCGTAGCGGGGACCTACGAGCAGTACTTC. Its translation is CATARVAGTYEQYF.